A single sample gave rise to the 28 T cell receptor beta chains below, sequenced in a study of shared clonotypes between healthy human individuals. Using immunoSEQ multiplex PCR, the repertoire was profiled, and TCRdb retains in-frame clones only, with some absent. The sample has 2 million to 3 million clones; 80% to 95% are singletons. Specimen: naive CD4+ T cells from PBMCs. Subset specified: CD45RA+ positively selected. The source is a man younger than 30 in good health. Some clones in this sample may be carry-over from other donors' samples.

This sequence joins TRBV5-1 and TRBJ2-7; tentative D call: TRBD2 (7 bases). Germline loops: CDR1 SGHRS, CDR2 YFSETQ. V dropped 2 bases and J dropped 5 bases, with 14 bases sitting between them. CDR3 length equals 14 residues. CDR3 loop: CASSFVGGPHEQYF. CDR3 nucleotides: TGCGCCAGCAGCTTCGTCGGGGGGCCCCACGAGCAGTACTTC.

In regard to this clone: Other DNA sequences of this sample code for an identical CDR3. The rearrangement joins TRBV18 to TRBJ1-2, with 7 positions matching TRBD1. The germline gives CDR1 KGHSH, CDR2 LQKENI. The CDR3 is 13 amino acids. With 1 base clipped from V and 8 bases from J, the junction kept 4 bases outside the gene matches. As DNA, the CDR3 is TGTGCCAGCTCACCACGGCAGGGGGAGGGCTACACCTTC. Translating gives CASSPRQGEGYTF.

V usage is TRBV5-4 and J usage is TRBJ1-5, with 9 bases fitting TRBD1. Looked up from germline, CDR1 is SGHNT and CDR2 is YYREEE (reference sequence). The CDR3 contains 16 residues. Trimming removed 0 bases from V and 7 bases from J; junction bases left unmatched: 8. CDR3 sequence: CASSLGGQGLGQPQHF. CDR3 DNA sequence: TGTGCCAGCAGCTTGGGAGGACAGGGGTTAGGACAGCCCCAGCATTTT.

This chain links TRBV18 with TRBJ1-3, with D possibly TRBD1 on 6 matching bases. The CDR3 extends over 17 amino acids. V lost 3 bases to trimming and J lost 0 bases, with 15 bases between them. Germline CDR1 is KGHSH and CDR2 is LQKENI. The CDR3 DNA reads as TGTGCCAGCTCACCGATGACAGGCCCTCTCTCTGGAAACACCATATATTTT. Translating it yields CASSPMTGPLSGNTIYF. Drawing the rest from reference TRBV18 and TRBJ1-3, the complete variable domain is NAGVMQNPRHLVRRRGQEARLRCSPMKGHSHVYWYRQLPEEGLKFMVYLQKENIIDESGMPKERFSAEFPKEGPSILRIQQVVRGDSAAYFCASSPMTGPLSGNTIYFGEGSWLTVV.

V gene TRBV2 combines with J gene TRBJ2-3; either TRBD1 or TRBD2 may supply D (6 bases each). V lost 9 bases to trimming and J lost 1 base, with 11 bases between them. Germline CDR1 SNHLY, CDR2 FYNNEI. The CDR3 runs to 13 residues. CDR3 amino acids: CARRGAGTDTQYF. The CDR3 DNA reads TGTGCCAGAAGGGGGGCGGGCACAGATACGCAGTATTTT.

CDR3 sequence reads: CASSLASRTTRDQYF. The CDR3 DNA sequence: TGCGCCAGCAGCTTGGCTTCTAGAACAACGAGAGACCAGTACTTC. The J gene is TRBJ2-5, the V gene TRBV5-1, with D uncertain. Germline V gives CDR1 SGHRS, CDR2 YFSETQ. The CDR3 runs to 15 residues. Trimming pared 0 bases from V and 10 bases from J, leaving 19 bases between.

The sample holds one count of this clone. The chain combines TRBV6-1 with TRBJ2-5; 10 bases are shared with TRBD1. J was trimmed by 3 bases and V by 8 bases; bases with no gene match: 6. The CDR3 runs 14 residues. CDR1 and CDR2 (germline): MNHNS, SASEGT. CDR3 bases: TGTGCCAGCGGGGACAGGGGCCTAAAAGAGACCCAGTACTTC. Translation: CASGDRGLKETQYF.

Points on this clone: Other nucleotide sequences from this sample produce the same CDR3. DNA for the CDR3: TGTGCCAGCTCACCAGGGAGCTCCTATAATTCACCCCTCCACTTT. Its translation is CASSPGSSYNSPLHF. J is TRBJ1-6 and V is TRBV18, with no clear D. V shed 2 bases and J shed 0 bases, with 5 bases lying between them. The CDR3 is 15 amino acids. The germline V gene has CDR1 KGHSH and CDR2 LQKENI.

The rearrangement joins TRBV5-4 to TRBJ1-2; a weak D match, TRBD1 (5 bases). The CDR3 length is 13 residues. Germline V CDR1 and CDR2: SGHNT, YYREEE (reference sequence). Trimming stripped 4 bases from V and 4 bases from J, with 11 bases between. CDR3 in amino acids: CASSRGGSYGYTF. CDR3 DNA sequence: TGTGCCAGCAGCCGGGGGGGAAGCTATGGCTACACCTTC.

The rearrangement joins TRBV9 to TRBJ2-7; 9 bases are a match to TRBD1. The V gene's germline CDR1 is SGDLS and CDR2 YYNGEE. Germline trimming cut 4 bases from V and 5 bases from J; bases unmatched to any gene: 13. CDR3 size: 16 residues. CDR3 protein: CASSSRAGTGHHEQYF. CDR3 DNA sequence: TGTGCCAGCAGCAGTAGAGCCGGGACAGGGCACCACGAGCAGTACTTC.

The V and J genes are TRBV5-4 and TRBJ2-2; 13 nucleotides align to TRBD2. CDR1 is SGHNT, CDR2 YYREEE, per germline (reference sequence). V lost 3 bases, J lost 5 bases, and 4 bases stayed unmatched. CDR3 size: 16 residues. The CDR3 DNA reads as TGTGCCAGCAGCTCAGGGACTAGCGGGACGACCGGGGAGCTGTTTTTT. Translating it yields CASSSGTSGTTGELFF.

The chain joins TRBV4-1 to TRBJ2-3, with 10 bases aligning to TRBD1. The germline V gene encodes CDR1 MGHRA and CDR2 YSYEKL. With V trimmed by 3 bases and J by 4 bases, 7 bases remained unmatched. This CDR3 has 16 residues. The CDR3 nucleotides read TGCGCCAGCAGCCATGGGGACAGGGGAGGGTCAGATACGCAGTATTTT. It yields the protein CASSHGDRGGSDTQYF.

This clone was found once. The chain carries TRBV19 and TRBJ1-1; 9 nucleotides agree with TRBD1. Looked up from germline, CDR1 is LNHDA and CDR2 is SQIVND (reference sequence). V was clipped by 5 bases and J by 10 bases; unmatched bases: 5. The length of the CDR3 is 12 residues. The CDR3 reads CASSLLGQGAFF. CDR3 DNA sequence: TGTGCCAGTAGTCTCCTGGGACAGGGAGCTTTCTTT.

The chain uses TRBV29-1 and TRBJ1-2, with unresolved D. This CDR3 comprises 8 residues. The germline CDR1 and CDR2 sequences are SQVTM and ANQGSEA. Trimming shortened V by 5 bases and J by 14 bases, and 9 bases separated the two germline ends. CDR3 sequence (DNA): TGCAGCGTTTCCCGGGAAACCTTC. Protein: CSVSRETF.

The J gene is TRBJ1-2, the V gene TRBV30; TRBD1 might be the D (5 bases). Deletions cut 0 bases from V and 4 bases from J, with 12 bases between. Germline V lookup: CDR1 GTSNPN, CDR2 SVGIG (reference sequence). The length of the CDR3 is 14 residues. CDR3: CAWSVGEGPYGYTF. In DNA form, the CDR3 reads TGTGCCTGGAGTGTAGGGGAAGGTCCCTATGGCTACACCTTC.

The rearrangement links TRBV21-1 to TRBJ1-2. TRBV21-1 is shown as a pseudogene. CDR3 length equals 16 residues. The CDR3 protein is CASSLNELTFNYGYTF. The CDR3 DNA is TGTGCCAGCAGCCTGAACGAATTGACGTTTAACTATGGCTACACCTTC.

The gene calls are TRBV30 and TRBJ2-5; 9 nucleotides align to TRBD2. The assigned J gene may be wrong: the sequence end matches TRBJ2-7 better. Germline V CDR1 and CDR2: GTSNPN, SVGIG (reference sequence). The CDR3 contains 13 residues. The CDR3 sequence: CAWASGASYEQYF. In DNA form, the CDR3 reads TGTGCCTGGGCTAGCGGGGCCTCCTACGAGCAGTACTTC.

CDR3 loop: CASSQSPIAPDTQYF. The CDR3 DNA is TGTGCCAGCAGTCAATCCCCAATAGCACCAGATACGCAGTATTTT. The chain carries TRBV6-5 and TRBJ2-3; the D is unclear. The CDR3 is 15 residues long. Germline CDR1 and CDR2: MNHEY and SVGAGI. Trimming stripped 5 bases from V and 4 bases from J, with 16 bases between.

Regarding this clone: Different DNA sequences within this sample yield the same CDR3. V usage is TRBV9 and J usage is TRBJ2-2, with 7 bases matching TRBD1. Per the germline V gene, CDR1 is SGDLS and CDR2 is YYNGEE. The CDR3 spans 14 residues. The trim removed 4 bases at V and 2 bases at J, leaving 2 bases unmatched. This CDR3 reads CASSRQGNTGELFF. Here the CDR3 DNA reads TGTGCCAGCAGCCGACAGGGAAACACCGGGGAGCTGTTTTTT.

This chain connects TRBV2 to TRBJ2-2; possible D gene TRBD1, 6 bases. CDR3 length equals 15 residues. V lost 6 bases, J lost 4 bases, and 15 bases lay in between. CDR1 SNHLY and CDR2 FYNNEI come from the germline V gene. CDR3 DNA sequence: TGTGCCAGCAGGGGAACGAACAGGGTCACCGGGGAGCTGTTTTTT. Translation: CASRGTNRVTGELFF.

The rearrangement links TRBV28 to TRBJ1-1, with 8 bases fitting TRBD1. The CDR3 covers 14 residues. Germline V gene lookup returns CDR1 MDHEN and CDR2 SYDVKM. The trim removed 5 bases at V and 5 bases at J, leaving 7 bases unmatched. The CDR3 DNA follows: TGTGCCAGCAGTATTGGACAGGGTCGGACTGAAGCTTTCTTT. It is translated as CASSIGQGRTEAFF.

The rearrangement uses TRBV5-8 and TRBJ1-1; D unresolved. The CDR3 runs 17 residues. CDR1 and CDR2 from the germline V gene are SGHTS and YDEGEE. V was clipped by 4 bases and J by 5 bases, with 24 bases between them. CDR3 sequence reads: CASSNWVGSRMVTEAFF. CDR3 in DNA: TGTGCCAGCAGCAACTGGGTGGGGTCGAGGATGGTTACTGAAGCTTTCTTT.

The V gene is TRBV5-6, the J gene TRBJ1-2; 9 nucleotides line up with TRBD1. From germline, CDR1 is SGHDT and CDR2 YYEEEE. The CDR3 runs to 14 residues. The V gene end was trimmed by 0 bases and the J gene end by 5 bases; junction bases not matched to a gene: 2. The CDR3 protein is CASSLGDRAYGYTF. The DNA of the CDR3 is TGTGCCAGCAGCTTGGGGGACAGGGCGTATGGCTACACCTTC.

V gene TRBV5-6 combines with J gene TRBJ1-2; TRBD1 is a possible D gene (6 bases). From germline, CDR1 is SGHDT and CDR2 YYEEEE. V shed 4 bases and J shed 4 bases, with 17 bases lying between them. This CDR3 spans 15 amino acids. The CDR3, as DNA: TGTGCCAGCAGCAGGGACGGGGGCCTAGGCTATGGCTACACCTTC. This gives the protein CASSRDGGLGYGYTF.

In this sample, this clone turned up once. The chain links TRBV5-1 to TRBJ2-7; possibly TRBD2 for D (5 bases). Trimming removed 0 bases at V and 7 bases at J, with 17 bases between. CDR3 length: 15 residues. The V gene's germline CDR1 is SGHRS and CDR2 YFSETQ. The CDR3 loop reads CASSLASAGGREQYF. CDR3 sequence (DNA): TGCGCCAGCAGCTTGGCTTCCGCGGGCGGTCGAGAGCAGTACTTC. The full variable domain, in which reference TRBV5-1 and TRBJ2-7 provide the parts outside the CDR3, is KAGVTQTPRYLIKTRGQQVTLSCSPISGHRSVSWYQQTPGQGLQFLFEYFSETQRNKGNFPGRFSGRQFSNSRSEMNVSTLELGDSALYLCASSLASAGGREQYFGPGTRLTVT.

The V call is TRBV6-5, the J call TRBJ2-5, with D tentatively TRBD1 (6 bases). V gave up 10 bases and J gave up 2 bases, with 14 bases separating them. Germline CDR1 and CDR2: MNHEY and SVGAGI. This CDR3 region has 13 residues. The CDR3 loop is CATYPRGQETQYF. For the CDR3, the DNA is TGTGCCACCTACCCCAGGGGACAAGAGACCCAGTACTTC.

The chain uses TRBV14 and TRBJ2-1, with 8 bases aligning to TRBD2. V lost 5 bases and J lost 4; bases outside the gene matches: 10. This CDR3 spans 16 amino acids. Germline V gives CDR1 SGHDN, CDR2 FVKESK. The CDR3 spells CASSSRRGTSYNEQFF. The CDR3 DNA follows: TGTGCCAGCAGCTCCCGACGGGGGACTAGTTACAATGAGCAGTTCTTC.

This clone was seen a single time. The rearrangement links TRBV7-9 to TRBJ2-7; no definite D call. Germline V gives CDR1 SEHNR, CDR2 FQNEAQ (reference sequence). Trimming took off 2 bases at V and 3 bases at J, with 14 bases between the two ends. The CDR3 loop spans 15 amino acids. The CDR3 loop is CASSLPLDSHYEQYF. The CDR3 DNA reads as TGTGCCAGCAGCTTACCCCTGGATTCCCACTACGAGCAGTACTTC.